This passage covers 14 T cell receptor beta chains from one sample sequenced in a study of early stage breast cancer tumors. Produced via immunoSEQ multiplex PCR; TCRdb's table is partial and in-frame only. Of tens of thousands of clones in the sample, roughly 81% are singletons; the top ten hold 10%. Sample: breast tumor tissue. Receptor source: a person in their thirties with breast cancer.

J is TRBJ2-1 and V is TRBV30; D not resolved. This CDR3 is built from 12 residues. Germline V gives CDR1 GTSNPN, CDR2 SVGIG (reference sequence). The V and J ends lost 2 bases and 6 bases respectively, with 8 bases between them. This CDR3 reads CAWSIGSNEQFF. In DNA, the CDR3 is TGTGCCTGGAGTATAGGGTCCAATGAGCAGTTCTTC.

The chain joins TRBV11-2 to TRBJ1-6; 9 nucleotides agree with TRBD1. The CDR3 is 16 residues long. Germline V gene sequence: CDR1 SGHAT, CDR2 FQNNGV. V was pared by 3 bases and J by 11 bases, with 11 bases of the junction left unmatched. This chain's CDR3 is CASSLVSGTGRPPLHF. CDR3 coding DNA: TGTGCCAGCAGCTTGGTGTCGGGGACAGGGCGTCCACCCCTCCACTTT.

This chain links TRBV5-1 with TRBJ2-1, with D perhaps TRBD1 (7 bases). This CDR3 spans 14 amino acids. V lost 1 base, J lost 7 bases, and 12 bases lay in between. Germline CDR1 reads SGHRS; CDR2 reads YFSETQ. CDR3 in DNA: TGCGCCAGCAGCTTGTTGCAGGGGGGAAATGAGCAGTTCTTC. Translation: CASSLLQGGNEQFF.

The chain couples TRBV11-2 to TRBJ1-1; possibly TRBD1 for D (6 bases). Looked up from germline, CDR1 is SGHAT and CDR2 is FQNNGV. The CDR3 consists of 15 residues. Trimming removed 3 bases at V and 3 bases at J, with 14 bases between. The CDR3 reads CASSFWGLWDTEAFF. The CDR3 bases are TGTGCCAGCAGCTTCTGGGGGCTTTGGGACACTGAAGCTTTCTTT.

CDR3 DNA: TGTGCCAGTAGTAGCCCTGGAAGAAACTATGGCTACACCTTC. Translation: CASSSPGRNYGYTF. V usage is TRBV19 and J usage is TRBJ1-2, with D uncertain. The V end lost 4 bases, the J end lost 2 bases, and 11 bases lay between the germline ends. The CDR3 has 14 amino acids. The V gene's germline CDR1 is LNHDA and CDR2 SQIVND (reference sequence). The full variable domain, with the rest looked up from reference TRBV19 and TRBJ1-2, is DGGITQSPKYLFRKEGQNVTLSCEQNLNHDAMYWYRQDPGQGLRLIYYSQIVNDFQKGDIAEGYSVSREKKESFPLTVTSAQKNPTAFYLCASSSPGRNYGYTFGSGTRLTVV.

The V gene is TRBV11-2, the J gene TRBJ2-1; no clear D. Germline V gene lookup returns CDR1 SGHAT and CDR2 FQNNGV. The V end was cut by 1 base, the J end by 7 bases, with 14 bases between. The CDR3 extends over 15 amino acids. CDR3 nucleotides: TGTGCCAGCAGCTTAGCAAGCGCCCTAGAAAATGAGCAGTTCTTC. This gives the protein CASSLASALENEQFF.

V is TRBV29-1 and J is TRBJ2-1; 8 bases map to TRBD2. With 8 bases clipped from V and 4 bases from J, the junction kept 7 bases outside the gene matches. The CDR3 extends over 13 amino acids. CDR1 SQVTM and CDR2 ANQGSEA come from the germline V gene. CDR3 DNA: TGCAGCATAGGGACTAGTGTATACAATGAGCAGTTCTTC. Translating it yields CSIGTSVYNEQFF.

This sequence joins TRBV5-4 and TRBJ2-1; TRBD2 matches 9 bases. CDR1 is SGHNT, CDR2 YYREEE, per germline (reference sequence). V gave up 5 bases and J gave up 1 base; unmatched junction bases: 4. This CDR3 contains 15 residues. CDR3: CASRSSGGSYNEQFF. CDR3 DNA: TGTGCCAGCAGGTCGAGCGGGGGGTCCTACAATGAGCAGTTCTTC.

The chain carries TRBV30 and TRBJ2-1; D is possibly TRBD2 (5 bases). CDR1 and CDR2 from the germline V gene are GTSNPN and SVGIG (reference sequence). Trimming removed 2 bases from V and 5 bases from J, with 16 bases in between. The CDR3 loop spans 15 amino acids. DNA for the CDR3: TGTGCCTGGAGTAGATTAGGACTGAACGACAATGAGCAGTTCTTC. As protein: CAWSRLGLNDNEQFF.

To note about this clone: A read error may account for a junction end that differs from germline. The chain has TRBV7-7 and TRBJ2-7, with a weak D call TRBD1 (6 bases). The CDR3 consists of 13 residues. Per the germline V gene, CDR1 is SSHAT and CDR2 is FNYEAQ (reference sequence). The DNA of the CDR3 is TGTGCTAGCAGCTTAGACAGGACCTACGAGCAGTACTTC. It translates to CASSLDRTYEQYF.

The rearrangement uses TRBV11-2 and TRBJ1-2, with D uncertain. V was cut by 5 bases and J by 8 bases, with 15 bases left in between. This CDR3 is 13 amino acids long. The germline gives CDR1 SGHAT, CDR2 FQNNGV. The CDR3 sequence is CASSLQILGGYTF. Here the CDR3 DNA reads TGTGCCAGCAGCCTTCAGATACTTGGCGGCTACACCTTC.

The V call is TRBV5-1, the J call TRBJ2-1; D may be TRBD2 (6 bases). The CDR3 loop spans 15 amino acids. Germline V lookup: CDR1 SGHRS, CDR2 YFSETQ. Trimming took 0 bases from V and 8 from J, leaving 15 bases between them. CDR3: CASSLGLAGTDEQFF. Written as DNA, the CDR3 is TGCGCCAGCAGCTTGGGACTCGCGGGGACGGATGAGCAGTTCTTC.

This CDR3 is CASSLQAVPAGELFF. The CDR3 region has the DNA TGTGCCAGCAGCTTACAAGCAGTTCCTGCCGGGGAGCTGTTTTTT. The chain combines TRBV7-3 with TRBJ2-2; D is ambiguous. The germline V gene encodes CDR1 SGHTA and CDR2 FQGTGA. V was trimmed by 2 bases and J by 6 bases, leaving 13 bases between them. The CDR3 loop spans 15 amino acids.

The CDR3 protein is CASMFGTDNQPQHF. The CDR3 DNA follows: TGTGCCAGCATGTTCGGGACAGACAATCAGCCCCAGCATTTT. The rearrangement uses TRBV2 and TRBJ1-5; 7 nucleotides line up with TRBD1. J gave up 3 bases and V 7 bases, and 6 bases lay outside the gene matches. This CDR3 comprises 14 residues. CDR1 and CDR2 from the germline V gene are SNHLY and FYNNEI.